A selection of T cell receptor beta chains follows, all from one sample in a study of blood T cell repertoires in COVID-19. Profiling relied on immunoSEQ multiplex PCR, and the TCRdb table lists in-frame clones only, not all of them. The sample holds around 290,000 clones; around nine tenths are singletons and the top ten take roughly 2.6%. Sequencing was done on a sample of PBMCs or T cells enriched from blood (not recorded which). The source of these receptors is a woman younger than 30 who had recovered from COVID-19. The CDR3 runs from the conserved cysteine through the conserved F or W. The D gene is left open where the match is weak. A clone size is listed for some rows: how often the clone was seen (once, few, many), or a class if it is expanded.

d_call,clone_size,j_call,v_call,cdr3_aa,cdr3_nt
-,once,TRBJ2-5,TRBV5-1,CASSWTGTPRRETQYF,TGCGCCAGCAGCTGGACGGGGACTCCTCGGCGAGAGACCCAGTACTTC
-,-,TRBJ1-2,TRBV3-1/TRBV3-2,CASSLRDIAGYTF,TGTGCCAGCAGCCTCCGGGACATAGCCGGCTACACCTTC
-,-,TRBJ1-2,TRBV7-3,CASSLAGGTDGYTF,TGTGCCAGCAGCTTAGCCGGGGGAACGGATGGCTACACCTTC
-,-,TRBJ1-4,TRBV20-1,CSASTRNEKLFF,TGCAGTGCTAGTACCCGGAATGAAAAACTGTTTTTT
TRBD2,-,TRBJ2-7,TRBV27,CASSLSGTTLFYEQYF,TGTGCCAGCAGTTTATCCGGGACTACTTTGTTCTACGAGCAGTACTTC
-,-,TRBJ1-1,TRBV20-1,CSARYSEAFF,TGCAGTGCTCGTTATAGTGAAGCTTTCTTT
-,-,TRBJ2-7,TRBV19,CASSTLGGKEQYF,TGTGCCAGTAGTACCCTGGGAGGTAAAGAGCAGTACTTC
TRBD2,-,TRBJ2-3,TRBV18,CASSPEVAGVTDTQYF,TGTGCCAGCTCTCCCGAGGTGGCGGGGGTCACAGATACGCAGTATTTT
TRBD1,-,TRBJ2-2,TRBV28,CAARDRVDTGELFF,TGTGCCGCCCGGGACAGGGTGGACACCGGGGAGCTGTTTTTT
-,-,TRBJ2-7,TRBV5-1,CASSLAGGLTYEQYF,TGCGCCAGCAGCTTGGCAGGGGGGTTGACCTACGAGCAGTACTTC
-,-,TRBJ1-2,TRBV30,CAWSVIRAYGYTF,TGTGCCTGGAGTGTCATCAGGGCCTATGGCTACACCTTC
-,-,TRBJ2-7,TRBV28,CASSLVGVHEQYF,TGTGCCAGCAGTTTAGTCGGAGTCCACGAGCAGTACTTC
-,-,TRBJ1-1,TRBV5-1,CASSPKTELMNTEAFF,TGCGCCAGCAGCCCCAAGACAGAGCTCATGAACACTGAAGCTTTCTTT
-,-,TRBJ2-7,TRBV6-2/TRBV6-3,CASSYPPHNREYEQYF,TGTGCCAGCAGTTACCCCCCGCATAACAGGGAGTACGAGCAGTACTTC
TRBD2,-,TRBJ2-1,TRBV28,CASSFGAGGAYNEQFF,TGTGCCAGCAGTTTCGGAGCGGGGGGCGCCTACAATGAGCAGTTCTTC
TRBD1,-,TRBJ1-2,TRBV19,CASKKDRDRGYGYTF,TGTGCCAGTAAAAAGGACCGGGACAGGGGCTATGGCTACACCTTC
-,once,TRBJ2-3,TRBV7-6,CASSPRPDTQYF,TGTGCCAGCAGCCCTAGGCCAGATACGCAGTATTTT
-,-,TRBJ1-3,TRBV14,CASSHQRGSGNTIYF,TGTGCCAGCAGCCACCAAAGGGGGTCTGGAAACACCATATATTTT
-,-,TRBJ1-1,TRBV6-4,CASRAEAITEAFF,TGTGCCAGCAGGGCCGAAGCGATCACTGAAGCTTTCTTT
-,-,TRBJ2-7,TRBV15,CATSRDILPEAYEQYF,TGTGCCACCAGCAGAGATATCCTACCCGAGGCCTACGAGCAGTACTTC
-,-,TRBJ2-7,TRBV11-3,CASSLDQRASYEQYF,TGTGCCAGCAGCTTAGACCAGCGGGCCTCCTACGAGCAGTACTTC
-,-,TRBJ1-6,TRBV7-7,CASTPTRHFNSPLHF,TGTGCCAGCACCCCGACACGACACTTCAATTCACCCCTCCACTTT
-,-,TRBJ1-2,TRBV28,CASSSLGPRGYTF,TGTGCCAGCAGTTCGTTGGGGCCCAGGGGCTACACCTTC
-,-,TRBJ1-2,TRBV7-9,CASSLAHREGYGYTF,TGTGCCAGCAGCTTAGCGCACAGGGAAGGCTATGGCTACACCTTC
TRBD2,-,TRBJ2-3,TRBV5-4,CASSLLSSGYGDTQYF,TGTGCCAGCAGCTTGCTATCTAGCGGATACGGGGATACGCAGTATTTT
-,once,TRBJ2-7,TRBV18,CASSLGLDDEQYF,TGTGCCAGCTCACTCGGACTGGATGACGAGCAGTACTTC
TRBD1,-,TRBJ1-1,TRBV7-9,CASSPKGASQAFF,TGTGCCAGCAGCCCGAAGGGGGCCTCCCAAGCTTTCTTT
-,-,TRBJ1-3,TRBV19,CASVSGNTIYF,TGTGCCAGCGTATCGGGAAACACCATATATTTT
TRBD2,-,TRBJ2-1,TRBV19,CASSIESGGGSYNEQFF,TGTGCCAGTAGTATCGAAAGCGGGGGGGGCTCCTACAATGAGCAGTTCTTC
TRBD2,-,TRBJ2-7,TRBV7-9,CASSLGAGDSYEQYF,TGTGCCAGCAGCTTAGGGGCGGGAGACTCCTACGAGCAGTACTTC
TRBD1,-,TRBJ1-2,TRBV27,CASSLQGALLGSSGYTF,TGTGCCAGCAGTTTACAGGGGGCATTATTAGGGAGTAGTGGCTACACCTTC
-,-,TRBJ1-2,TRBV5-6,CASSLGAGLGYGYTF,TGTGCCAGCAGCTTGGGCGCAGGGCTCGGCTATGGCTACACCTTC
-,-,TRBJ1-4,TRBV24-1,CATSTPVVEKLFF,TGTGCCACCAGTACTCCGGTTGTGGAAAAACTGTTTTTT
-,-,TRBJ1-2,TRBV7-2,CASSPDRSYGYTF,TGTGCCAGCAGCCCGGACAGATCCTATGGCTACACCTTC
-,few,TRBJ1-1,TRBV4-1,CASSHPKTVMNTEAFF,TGCGCCAGCAGCCATCCGAAGACAGTCATGAACACTGAAGCTTTCTTT